One and the same sample provided the 4 T cell receptor beta chains below, sequenced in a study of beta chain features in type 1 diabetes. Reverse transcribing all isolated RNA meant expressed TCRB transcripts were sequenced. The assay was immunoSEQ multiplex PCR, and TCRdb's table has in-frame clones only and misses some. The sample contains 300,000 to 350,000 clones, 12% to 15% of which appear only once. Sequencing was done on a sample of central memory CD4+ T cells from blood. The receptors derive from a man in his thirties or forties in good health.

V usage is TRBV7-2 and J usage is TRBJ2-6; weak D call: TRBD2 (5 bases). Germline loops: CDR1 SGHTA, CDR2 FQGNSA. V dropped 4 bases and J dropped 9 bases, with 10 bases sitting between them. The CDR3 extends over 13 amino acids. The CDR3 is CASSWTPVNVLTF. The CDR3 DNA reads as TGTGCCAGCAGCTGGACTCCCGTCAACGTCCTGACTTTC.

This chain uses TRBV11-3 with TRBJ1-2; maybe TRBD1 (6 bases). The CDR3 is 17 residues long. With 4 bases removed from V and 4 bases from J, the gap between germline ends came to 22 bases. Germline CDR1 SGHNT, CDR2 YENEEA. The CDR3 spells CASSSPRGVSVSYGYTF. CDR3 sequence (DNA): TGTGCCAGCAGCTCCCCAAGGGGGGTCTCTGTTTCCTATGGCTACACCTTC. The complete variable domain, with remaining parts taken from reference TRBV11-3 and TRBJ1-2, reads EAGVVQSPRYKIIEKKQPVAFWCNPISGHNTLYWYLQNLGQGPELLIRYENEEAVDDSQLPKDRFSAERLKGVDSTLKIQPAELGDSAVYLCASSSPRGVSVSYGYTFGSGTRLTVV.

This clone has only a few counts. V is TRBV27 and J is TRBJ2-2; 7 bases match TRBD1. The germline CDR1 and CDR2 sequences are MNHEY and SMNVEV (reference sequence). The CDR3 covers 17 residues. J was trimmed by 4 bases and V by 6 bases; bases with no gene match: 14. CDR3 loop: CASRPQPINRGTGELFF. Here the CDR3 DNA reads TGTGCCAGCAGACCTCAGCCCATTAACAGGGGCACCGGGGAGCTGTTTTTT.

The sample holds a few counts of this clone. The chain recombines TRBV6-1 with TRBJ1-6; D unclear. This CDR3 is built from 13 residues. CDR1 and CDR2 from the germline V gene are MNHNS and SASEGT. Trimming removed 3 bases from V and 3 bases from J, with 3 bases in between. CDR3 nucleotides: TGTGCCAGCAGTGACAACTATAATTCACCCCTCCACTTT. Its protein is CASSDNYNSPLHF.